Listed below are T cell receptor beta chains from one sample, sequenced in a study of blood T cell repertoires in COVID-19. The method was immunoSEQ multiplex PCR; TCRdb's version includes in-frame clones alone and lacks a portion of them. Among about 260,000 clones listed, just under 90% were seen once. Sequencing was carried out using PBMCs or T cells enriched from blood (not recorded which). The receptors here all came from a man in his forties or fifties who had been exposed to COVID-19. Both conserved end residues are part of each CDR3. A D gene is named only where the DNA matches it firmly. Size tells how often a clone was seen (once, few, many) or the class of an expanded clone, and some rows leave it out.

-,TRBJ1-3,-,TRBV5-1,CASSPSTGNTIYF,TGCGCCAGCAGCCCCAGTACGGGAAACACCATATATTTT
-,TRBJ1-5,-,TRBV30,CAWSAPFSNQPQHF,TGTGCCTGGAGTGCCCCTTTTAGCAATCAGCCCCAGCATTTT
-,TRBJ1-5,-,TRBV19,CASGRKMGGVQPQHF,TGTGCCAGCGGACGAAAGATGGGGGGGGTTCAGCCCCAGCATTTT
-,TRBJ2-1,-,TRBV27,CASSLNWDSTNEQFF,TGTGCCAGCAGTCTAAATTGGGACTCTACGAATGAGCAGTTCTTC
-,TRBJ2-2,-,TRBV7-6,CASSRPGTNTGELFF,TGTGCCAGCAGCCGACCGGGGACTAACACCGGGGAGCTGTTTTTT
-,TRBJ2-1,TRBD1,TRBV29-1,CSVASWGQGKSNEQFF,TGCAGCGTTGCCTCTTGGGGACAGGGGAAGTCCAATGAGCAGTTCTTC
-,TRBJ1-2,-,TRBV4-1,CASSAGVTGGYTF,TGCGCCAGCAGCGCGGGGGTGACAGGCGGCTACACCTTC
-,TRBJ1-1,-,TRBV19,CASMTGYTNTEAFF,TGTGCCAGTATGACGGGTTACACCAACACTGAAGCTTTCTTT
-,TRBJ2-7,TRBD2,TRBV3-1/TRBV3-2,CASSTTSGGYEQYF,TGTGCCAGCAGCACGACTAGCGGGGGCTACGAGCAGTACTTC
-,TRBJ1-4,-,TRBV5-4,CASSSDRMNEKLFF,TGTGCCAGCAGCTCAGACAGGATGAATGAAAAACTGTTTTTT
-,TRBJ2-4,TRBD1,TRBV11-3,CASSVGQGKSENIQYF,TGTGCCAGCAGCGTGGGACAGGGAAAGAGCGAAAACATTCAGTACTTC
once,TRBJ2-2,TRBD1,TRBV12-3/TRBV12-4,CASSWTGYGELFF,TGTGCCAGCAGTTGGACAGGTTACGGGGAGCTGTTTTTT
-,TRBJ2-7,TRBD2,TRBV5-1,CASSLYGTSGVEQYF,TGCGCCAGCAGCCTCTATGGGACTAGCGGGGTCGAGCAGTACTTC
-,TRBJ2-7,-,TRBV4-2,CASSQEGGEGSYEQYF,TGTGCCAGCAGCCAAGAAGGGGGGGAGGGCTCCTACGAGCAGTACTTC
-,TRBJ1-6,TRBD1,TRBV30,CAWSVGGGTLHF,TGTGCCTGGAGTGTAGGGGGCGGCACCCTCCACTTT
-,TRBJ1-2,TRBD1,TRBV6-5,CASSYSGDRSYGYTF,TGTGCCAGCAGTTACTCGGGGGACAGATCCTATGGCTACACCTTC
-,TRBJ2-6,TRBD1,TRBV9,CASSSRPGQGATGANVLTF,TGTGCCAGCAGCTCACGACCGGGACAGGGGGCGACTGGGGCCAACGTCCTGACTTTC
few,TRBJ1-2,TRBD1,TRBV5-4,CASSPDRNYGYTF,TGTGCCAGCAGCCCGGACAGGAACTATGGCTACACCTTC
-,TRBJ1-1,TRBD1,TRBV7-2,CASSIGTGQAFF,TGTGCCAGCAGCATAGGGACAGGGCAAGCTTTCTTT
-,TRBJ1-1,-,TRBV28,CASSFPRTDLNTEAFF,TGTGCCAGCAGTTTCCCCCGGACAGACTTGAACACTGAAGCTTTCTTT
-,TRBJ2-7,-,TRBV11-3,CASSIGQSSYEQYF,TGTGCCAGCAGCATCGGACAGAGCTCCTACGAGCAGTACTTC
-,TRBJ1-4,-,TRBV29-1,CSVSDTGHNEKLFF,TGCAGCGTTAGCGATACAGGGCACAATGAAAAACTGTTTTTT
-,TRBJ1-1,-,TRBV3-1/TRBV3-2,CASSQDWQNTEAFF,TGTGCCAGCAGCCAAGATTGGCAAAACACTGAAGCTTTCTTT
few,TRBJ1-2,-,TRBV6-5,CASSYPPGLGYTF,TGTGCCAGCAGTTACCCGCCAGGGCTTGGCTACACCTTC
-,TRBJ2-3,TRBD2,TRBV5-1,CASARSGRNTDTQYF,TGCGCCAGCGCTAGGAGCGGGAGGAACACAGATACGCAGTATTTT
-,TRBJ2-1,TRBD1,TRBV10-3,CAIRTTGLDEQFF,TGTGCCATCAGGACGACAGGGTTGGATGAGCAGTTCTTC
-,TRBJ2-1,TRBD2,TRBV5-1,CASSPTASGSRNEQFF,TGCGCCAGCAGCCCCACGGCTAGCGGGAGCAGGAATGAGCAGTTCTTC
-,TRBJ2-7,-,TRBV27,CASSLRRGSGDEQYF,TGTGCCAGCAGTTTAAGGAGGGGCAGCGGCGACGAGCAGTACTTC
-,TRBJ2-2,-,TRBV7-2,CASSPTSGTGELFF,TGTGCCAGCAGCCCGACTAGTGGTACCGGGGAGCTGTTTTTT
-,TRBJ1-5,TRBD1,TRBV19,CASSTGGINQPQHF,TGTGCCAGTAGTACAGGGGGGATTAATCAGCCCCAGCATTTT
-,TRBJ1-5,-,TRBV2,CASSISREAQPQHF,TGTGCCAGCAGTATATCCAGGGAGGCCCAGCCCCAGCATTTT
-,TRBJ2-1,-,TRBV28,CASSLQYNEQFF,TGTGCCAGCAGTCTCCAGTACAATGAGCAGTTCTTC
-,TRBJ2-2,-,TRBV7-8,CASSLKQQGPANTGELFF,TGTGCCAGCAGCTTAAAGCAACAGGGCCCCGCGAACACCGGGGAGCTGTTTTTT
-,TRBJ2-7,TRBD1,TRBV5-6,CASSFPGTGIYEQYF,TGTGCCAGCAGCTTCCCCGGGACAGGGATCTACGAGCAGTACTTC
-,TRBJ2-7,-,TRBV5-1,CASSLGQARSYEQYF,TGCGCCAGCAGCTTGGGACAGGCCCGGAGCTACGAGCAGTACTTC
-,TRBJ2-1,-,TRBV24-1,CATSDFPGDEQFF,TGTGCCACCAGTGATTTCCCCGGGGATGAGCAGTTCTTC
once,TRBJ1-5,-,TRBV21-1,CASSIGGKPQHF,TGTGCCAGCAGCATAGGAGGCAAGCCCCAGCATTTT
-,TRBJ1-3,-,TRBV7-9,CASSLGQGSVNTIYF,TGTGCCAGCAGCTTAGGTCAGGGGAGTGTGAACACCATATATTTT
-,TRBJ2-1,-,TRBV6-5,CASSGGLSSYNEQFF,TGTGCCAGCAGCGGAGGACTCAGCTCCTACAATGAGCAGTTCTTC
-,TRBJ2-1,-,TRBV11-3,CASSLDTGSREQFF,TGTGCCAGCAGCTTAGATACAGGGTCGCGTGAGCAGTTCTTC
-,TRBJ2-1,TRBD2,TRBV9,CASSVAGLAGGSYNEQFF,TGTGCCAGCAGCGTAGCAGGACTAGCGGGGGGGTCCTACAATGAGCAGTTCTTC
-,TRBJ2-7,-,TRBV5-4,CASSFPGGEQYF,TGTGCCAGCAGCTTTCCGGGTGGCGAGCAGTACTTC
-,TRBJ1-2,TRBD1,TRBV2,CASRGGTAEIYGYTF,TGTGCCAGCAGGGGCGGGACAGCGGAAATCTATGGCTACACCTTC
-,TRBJ2-5,TRBD2,TRBV5-4,CASRAGDYQETQYF,TGTGCCAGCAGGGCGGGGGACTACCAAGAGACCCAGTACTTC
-,TRBJ1-5,-,TRBV6-5,CASSSRSDNQPQHF,TGTGCCAGCAGTTCCAGGTCCGACAATCAGCCCCAGCATTTT
-,TRBJ2-4,-,TRBV2,CASSVTGQNIQYF,TGTGCCAGCAGCGTGACTGGTCAGAACATTCAGTACTTC
-,TRBJ2-3,TRBD2,TRBV5-1,CASSIGGGGVTDTQYF,TGCGCCAGCAGCATTGGAGGCGGGGGGGTCACAGATACGCAGTATTTT
-,TRBJ1-2,-,TRBV18,CASSRATYDYTF,TGTGCCAGCTCACGCGCAACTTATGACTACACCTTC
-,TRBJ2-3,TRBD2,TRBV11-1,CASSLGTSGYTDTQYF,TGTGCCAGCAGCTTAGGGACTAGCGGTTACACAGATACGCAGTATTTT
-,TRBJ2-1,-,TRBV3-1/TRBV3-2,CASSQDGDWGMYNEQFF,TGTGCCAGCAGCCAAGACGGGGACTGGGGGATGTACAATGAGCAGTTCTTC
-,TRBJ1-6,-,TRBV7-9,CASSREGSGYSPLHF,TGTGCCAGCAGCCGTGAGGGTAGTGGGTATTCACCCCTCCACTTT
-,TRBJ1-2,TRBD1,TRBV5-4,CASSWTGGRDGYTF,TGTGCCAGCAGCTGGACAGGGGGTAGGGATGGCTACACCTTC
once,TRBJ2-2,TRBD2,TRBV28,CASSLGTSGVNTGELFF,TGTGCCAGCAGTTTAGGGACTAGCGGGGTAAACACCGGGGAGCTGTTTTTT
many,TRBJ1-5,-,TRBV6-5,CASSPGNSNQPQHF,TGTGCCAGCAGTCCAGGGAACTCTAATCAGCCCCAGCATTTT
-,TRBJ1-1,TRBD1,TRBV5-1,CASSLGQGWTEAFF,TGCGCCAGCAGCTTGGGACAGGGATGGACTGAAGCTTTCTTT
-,TRBJ2-2,TRBD1,TRBV6-9,CASSYPSTPGQDGSGELFF,TGTGCCAGCAGTTATCCATCAACTCCGGGACAGGATGGTAGCGGGGAGCTGTTTTTT
-,TRBJ2-3,TRBD2,TRBV4-1,CASSQDGLAGVTQYF,TGCGCCAGCAGCCAAGATGGGCTAGCGGGAGTTACGCAGTATTTT
-,TRBJ1-2,-,TRBV4-1,CASSTYRVDLGGYTF,TGCGCCAGCTCAACCTACAGGGTCGACTTGGGTGGCTACACCTTC
-,TRBJ2-7,-,TRBV19,CATGMNYEQYF,TGTGCCACAGGGATGAACTACGAGCAGTACTTC
-,TRBJ1-2,TRBD1,TRBV5-1,CASSLDQGAYYGYTF,TGCGCCAGCAGCTTGGACCAGGGGGCGTACTATGGCTACACCTTC